Listed below are T cell receptor beta chains from one sample, sequenced in a study of human T cells and chemical hapten exposure. MiXCR, run by TCRdb on the RACE reads, gives a single entry per CDR3 protein. The repertoire holds roughly 74,000 distinct CDR3 sequences, with more than 30% as singletons. Here the sequenced sample was whole blood, taken in connection with sensitization to the hapten diphenylcyclopropenone (DPC). The receptors were sampled from a man aged 35 to 55 with alopecia areata. Some clones in this sample may be carry-over from other donors' samples. Each CDR3 is given without its conserved first and last residue. Fields, in order: J gene, V gene, CDR3 protein.

J: TRBJ2-5
V: TRBV25-1
CDR3: ASSEPRQPQETQY

J: TRBJ2-5
V: TRBV7-3
CDR3: ASSSGAQETQY

J: TRBJ1-2
V: TRBV5-6
CDR3: ASSLHDGRGYT

J: TRBJ2-2
V: TRBV30
CDR3: AWSVSRAPTGELF

J: TRBJ2-1
V: TRBV10-2
CDR3: ASSSQGGDYNEQF

J: TRBJ1-2
V: TRBV5-1
CDR3: ASSLEGASYGYT

J: TRBJ2-1
V: TRBV10-3
CDR3: AITRAGTHEQF

J: TRBJ2-7
V: TRBV27
CDR3: ASRQIGGVEQY

J: TRBJ1-1
V: TRBV5-1
CDR3: ASSLASTRQVEAF

J: TRBJ2-1
V: TRBV7-8
CDR3: ASSPSGTRTYNEQF

J: TRBJ1-1
V: TRBV11-2
CDR3: ASSYWGAKDTEAF

J: TRBJ1-6
V: TRBV6-5
CDR3: ASTLTGLHNNSPLH

J: TRBJ2-3
V: TRBV5-1
CDR3: ASSQTEGSTDTQY

J: TRBJ1-3
V: TRBV7-2
CDR3: ASSSRTGPGNTIY

J: TRBJ2-7
V: TRBV28
CDR3: ASSLYNLRTSYEQY

J: TRBJ1-1
V: TRBV30
CDR3: APDGESNTEAF

J: TRBJ2-5
V: TRBV7-9
CDR3: ASSSPRGPNREPTLEETQY

J: TRBJ2-3
V: TRBV20-1
CDR3: SAREWGRPLFTDTQY

J: TRBJ2-3
V: TRBV7-2
CDR3: ASSSQTL

J: TRBJ1-1
V: TRBV12-3/TRBV12-4
CDR3: ASRRSNTEAF